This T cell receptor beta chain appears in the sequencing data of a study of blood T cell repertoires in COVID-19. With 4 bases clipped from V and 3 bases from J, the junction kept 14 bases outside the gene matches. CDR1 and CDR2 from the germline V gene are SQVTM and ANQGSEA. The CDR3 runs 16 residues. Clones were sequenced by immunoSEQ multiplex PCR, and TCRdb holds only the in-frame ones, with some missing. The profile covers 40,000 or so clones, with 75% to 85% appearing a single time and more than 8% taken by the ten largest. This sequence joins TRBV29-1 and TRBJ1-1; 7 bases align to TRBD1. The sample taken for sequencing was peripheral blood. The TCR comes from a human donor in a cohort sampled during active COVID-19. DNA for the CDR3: TGCAGCGTTGCCCGGGACAGCAGGTTAGGAGACACTGAAGCTTTCTTT. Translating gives CSVARDSRLGDTEAFF. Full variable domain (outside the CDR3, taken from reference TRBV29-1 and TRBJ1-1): SAVISQKPSRDICQRGTSLTIQCQVDSQVTMMFWYRQQPGQSLTLIATANQGSEATYESGFVIDKFPISRPNLTFSTLTVSNMSPEDSSIYLCSVARDSRLGDTEAFFGQGTRLTVV.